This paragraph reports one T cell receptor (beta chain). The CDR3 covers 12 residues. The ends lost 4 bases at V and 13 bases at J; junction bases unmatched: 7. From germline, CDR1 is LGHDT and CDR2 YNNKEL (reference sequence). Clones were read by immunoSEQ multiplex PCR, and TCRdb kept only the in-frame ones, dropping some. The sample consists of 150,000 to 200,000 clones, under 85% of them appearing once. This entry belongs to a study of blood T cell repertoires in COVID-19. Across the whole study: Sites in the United States, Italy and Spain provided acute and convalescent COVID-19 samples. The cDNA or gDNA used as material had been derived from T cells, B-cell-depleted T cells, or PBMCs.

The rearrangement joins TRBV3-1 (or the pseudogene TRBV3-2) to TRBJ1-2; 9 bases agree with TRBD1. The receptor comes from a man aged 55 to 69 with active or convalescent COVID-19. The sample was peripheral blood. Written as DNA, the CDR3 is TGTGCCAGCAGCCGCGGACAGGGGTCCGGCACCTTC. Translating gives CASSRGQGSGTF.